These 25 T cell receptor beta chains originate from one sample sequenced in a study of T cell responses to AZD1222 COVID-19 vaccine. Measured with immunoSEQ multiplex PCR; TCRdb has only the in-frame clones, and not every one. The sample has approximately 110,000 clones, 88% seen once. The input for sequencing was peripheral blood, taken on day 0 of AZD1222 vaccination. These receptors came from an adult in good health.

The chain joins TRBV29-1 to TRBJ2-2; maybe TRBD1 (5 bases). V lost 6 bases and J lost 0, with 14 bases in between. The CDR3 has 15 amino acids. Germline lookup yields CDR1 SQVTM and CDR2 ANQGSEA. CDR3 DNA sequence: TGCAGCGTCCTCGTCATGACAGCGAACACCGGGGAGCTGTTTTTT. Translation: CSVLVMTANTGELFF.

The CDR3 DNA follows: TGCGCCAGCACCCTTGACAGGGGTATTGGTAATTCACCCCTCCACTTT. It is translated as CASTLDRGIGNSPLHF. This chain connects TRBV10-1 to TRBJ1-6, with TRBD1 matching 8 bases. Losses at the gene ends were 7 bases for V and 6 bases for J; bases not matched to a gene: 11. This CDR3 is built from 16 residues. Germline V lookup: CDR1 WNHNN, CDR2 SYGVQD (reference sequence).

The CDR3 is CASSLRWGGDTEAFF. In DNA form, the CDR3 reads TGTGCCAGCAGCTTGAGGTGGGGTGGGGACACTGAAGCTTTCTTT. The chain combines TRBV7-2 with TRBJ1-1; D unclear. The germline V and J ends were trimmed by 3 bases and 3 bases, with 14 bases remaining between them. Germline CDR1 SGHTA, CDR2 FQGNSA. The CDR3 runs to 15 residues.

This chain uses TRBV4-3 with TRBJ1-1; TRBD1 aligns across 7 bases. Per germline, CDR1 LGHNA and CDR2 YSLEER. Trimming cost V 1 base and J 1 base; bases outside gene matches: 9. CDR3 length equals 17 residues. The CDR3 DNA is TGCGCCAGCAGCCAAGCCGGGACAGCGGACTCGAACACTGAAGCTTTCTTT. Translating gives CASSQAGTADSNTEAFF.

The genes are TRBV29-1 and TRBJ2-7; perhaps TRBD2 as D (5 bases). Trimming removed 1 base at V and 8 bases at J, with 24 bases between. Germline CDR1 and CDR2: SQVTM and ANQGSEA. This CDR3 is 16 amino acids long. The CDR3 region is CSVEGTEDLLNRQQYF. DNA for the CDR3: TGCAGCGTTGAAGGGACGGAGGACCTACTGAACCGTCAGCAGTACTTC.

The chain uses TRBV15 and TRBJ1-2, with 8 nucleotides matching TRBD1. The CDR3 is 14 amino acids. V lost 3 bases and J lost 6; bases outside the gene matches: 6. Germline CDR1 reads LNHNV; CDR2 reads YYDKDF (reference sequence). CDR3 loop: CATSRDREFNGYTF. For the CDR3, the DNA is TGTGCCACCAGCAGGGACAGGGAGTTTAATGGCTACACCTTC.

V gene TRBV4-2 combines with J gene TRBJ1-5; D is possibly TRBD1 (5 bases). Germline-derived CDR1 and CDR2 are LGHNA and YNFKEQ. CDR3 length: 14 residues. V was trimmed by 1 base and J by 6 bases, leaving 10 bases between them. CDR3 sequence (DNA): TGTGCCAGCAGCCAAGTGGGGGGAAGTCAGCCCCAGCATTTT. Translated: CASSQVGGSQPQHF.

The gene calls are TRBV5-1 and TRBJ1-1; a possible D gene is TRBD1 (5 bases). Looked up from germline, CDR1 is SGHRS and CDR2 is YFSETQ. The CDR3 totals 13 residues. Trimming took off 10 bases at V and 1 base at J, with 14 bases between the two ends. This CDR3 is CAARVRENTEAFF. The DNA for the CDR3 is TGCGCCGCCAGGGTCAGGGAGAACACTGAAGCTTTCTTT.

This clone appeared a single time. In DNA, the CDR3 is TGTGCCAGCAGCTTAGACCTAGCGGGGTTCTACGAGCAGTACTTC. This gives the protein CASSLDLAGFYEQYF. The V gene is TRBV7-2, the J gene TRBJ2-7, with 9 bases that match TRBD2. The germline CDR1 and CDR2 sequences are SGHTA and FQGNSA. The CDR3 runs to 15 residues. Trimming cost V 1 base and J 3 bases; bases outside gene matches: 4.

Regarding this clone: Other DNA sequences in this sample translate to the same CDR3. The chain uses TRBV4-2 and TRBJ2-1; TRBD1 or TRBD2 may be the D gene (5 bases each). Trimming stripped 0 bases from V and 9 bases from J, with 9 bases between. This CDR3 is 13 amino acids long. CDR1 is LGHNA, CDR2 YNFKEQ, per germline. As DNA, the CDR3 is TGTGCCAGCAGCCAAGATATTGGGGGTGAGCAGTTCTTC. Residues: CASSQDIGGEQFF.

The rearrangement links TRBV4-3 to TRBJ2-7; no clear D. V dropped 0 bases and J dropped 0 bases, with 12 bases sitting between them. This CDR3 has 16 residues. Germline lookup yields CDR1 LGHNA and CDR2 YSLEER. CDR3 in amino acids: CASSQELAVSSYEQYF. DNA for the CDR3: TGCGCCAGCAGCCAAGAGTTGGCAGTCAGCTCCTACGAGCAGTACTTC.

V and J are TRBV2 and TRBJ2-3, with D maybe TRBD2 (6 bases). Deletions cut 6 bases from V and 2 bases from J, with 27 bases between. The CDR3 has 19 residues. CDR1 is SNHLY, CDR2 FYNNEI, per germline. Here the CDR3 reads CASRITLGFAGPNTDTQYF. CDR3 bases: TGTGCCAGCAGGATAACCCTGGGGTTTGCGGGGCCTAACACAGATACGCAGTATTTT.

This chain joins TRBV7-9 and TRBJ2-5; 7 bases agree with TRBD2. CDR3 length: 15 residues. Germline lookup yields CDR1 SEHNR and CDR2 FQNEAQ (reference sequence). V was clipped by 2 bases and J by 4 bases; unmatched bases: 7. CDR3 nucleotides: TGTGCCAGCAGCTTAAATAAGCGGGGTGCAGAGACCCAGTACTTC. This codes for CASSLNKRGAETQYF. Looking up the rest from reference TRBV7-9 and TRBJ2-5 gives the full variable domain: DTGVSQNPRHKITKRGQNVTFRCDPISEHNRLYWYRQTLGQGPEFLTYFQNEAQLEKSRLLSDRFSAERPKGSFSTLEIQRTEQGDSAMYLCASSLNKRGAETQYFGPGTRLLVL.

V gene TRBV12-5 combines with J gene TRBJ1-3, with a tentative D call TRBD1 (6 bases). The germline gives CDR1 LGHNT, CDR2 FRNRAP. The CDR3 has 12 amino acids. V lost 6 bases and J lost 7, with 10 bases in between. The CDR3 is CASGNTGNTIYF. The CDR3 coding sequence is TGTGCTAGTGGCAACACAGGGAACACCATATATTTT.

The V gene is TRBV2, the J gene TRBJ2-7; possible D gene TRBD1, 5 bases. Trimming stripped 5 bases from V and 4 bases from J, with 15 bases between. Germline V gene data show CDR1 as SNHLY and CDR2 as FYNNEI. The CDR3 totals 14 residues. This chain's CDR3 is CASSREGRGYEQYF. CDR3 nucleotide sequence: TGTGCCAGCAGTAGGGAAGGAAGGGGTTACGAGCAGTACTTC.

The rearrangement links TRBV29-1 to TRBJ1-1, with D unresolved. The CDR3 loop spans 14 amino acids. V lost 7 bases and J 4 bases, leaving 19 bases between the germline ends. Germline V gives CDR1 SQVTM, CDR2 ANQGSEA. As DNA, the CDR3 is TGCAGCGGGGCACCCCCCCGCGCGGCCACTGAAGCTTTCTTT. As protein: CSGAPPRAATEAFF. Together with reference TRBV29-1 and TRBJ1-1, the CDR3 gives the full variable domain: SAVISQKPSRDICQRGTSLTIQCQVDSQVTMMFWYRQQPGQSLTLIATANQGSEATYESGFVIDKFPISRPNLTFSTLTVSNMSPEDSSIYLCSGAPPRAATEAFFGQGTRLTVV.

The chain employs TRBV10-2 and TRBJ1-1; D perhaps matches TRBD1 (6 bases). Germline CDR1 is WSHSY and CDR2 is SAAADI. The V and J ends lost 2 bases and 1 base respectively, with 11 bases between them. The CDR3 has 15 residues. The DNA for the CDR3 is TGCGCCAGCAGTGAGCCGGGACAACAGAACACTGAAGCTTTCTTT. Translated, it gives CASSEPGQQNTEAFF.

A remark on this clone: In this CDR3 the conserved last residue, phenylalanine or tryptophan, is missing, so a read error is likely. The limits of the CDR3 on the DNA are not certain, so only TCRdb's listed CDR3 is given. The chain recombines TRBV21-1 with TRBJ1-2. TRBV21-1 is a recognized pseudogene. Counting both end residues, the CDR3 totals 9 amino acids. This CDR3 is CASTLTEFC.

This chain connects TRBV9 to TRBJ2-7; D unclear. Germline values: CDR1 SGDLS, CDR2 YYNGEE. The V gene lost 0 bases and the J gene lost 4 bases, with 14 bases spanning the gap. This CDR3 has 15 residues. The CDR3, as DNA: TGTGCCAGCAGCGTAGGGGAACCGGGTCGTTACGAGCAGTACTTC. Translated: CASSVGEPGRYEQYF. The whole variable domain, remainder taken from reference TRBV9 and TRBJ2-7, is DSGVTQTPKHLITATGQRVTLRCSPRSGDLSVYWYQQSLDQGLQFLIQYYNGEERAKGNILERFSAQQFPDLHSELNLSSLELGDSALYFCASSVGEPGRYEQYFGPGTRLTVT.

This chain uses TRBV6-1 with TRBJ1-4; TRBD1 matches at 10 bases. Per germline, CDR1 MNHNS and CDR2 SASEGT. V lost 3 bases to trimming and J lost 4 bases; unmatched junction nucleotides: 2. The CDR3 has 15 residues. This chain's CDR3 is CASSETGGGNEKLFF. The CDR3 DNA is TGTGCCAGCAGTGAGACAGGGGGCGGTAATGAAAAACTGTTTTTT.

CDR3 coding DNA: TGCGCCAGCAGCTTCTCCGGGGATAATTCACCCCTCCACTTT. This sequence encodes CASSFSGDNSPLHF. This rearrangement joins TRBV5-1 to TRBJ1-6, with unresolved D. V dropped 2 bases and J dropped 5 bases, with 8 bases sitting between them. The CDR3 runs to 14 residues. The germline V gene has CDR1 SGHRS and CDR2 YFSETQ.

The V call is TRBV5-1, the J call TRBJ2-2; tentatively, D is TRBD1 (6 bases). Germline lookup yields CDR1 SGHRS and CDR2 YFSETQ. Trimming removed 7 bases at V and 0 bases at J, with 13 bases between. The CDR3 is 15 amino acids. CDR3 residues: CASETGTPNTGELFF. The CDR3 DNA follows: TGCGCCAGCGAGACCGGGACACCGAACACCGGGGAGCTGTTTTTT.

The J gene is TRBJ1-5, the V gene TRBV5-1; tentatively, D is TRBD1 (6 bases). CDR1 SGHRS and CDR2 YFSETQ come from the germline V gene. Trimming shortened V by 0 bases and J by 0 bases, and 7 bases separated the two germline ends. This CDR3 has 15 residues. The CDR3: CASSLGTDSNQPQHF. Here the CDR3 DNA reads TGCGCCAGCAGCTTGGGGACAGATAGCAATCAGCCCCAGCATTTT.

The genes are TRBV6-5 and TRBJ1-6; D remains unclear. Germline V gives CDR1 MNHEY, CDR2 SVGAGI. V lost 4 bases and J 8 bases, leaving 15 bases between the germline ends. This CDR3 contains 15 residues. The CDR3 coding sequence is TGTGCCAGCAGTTTTTATCTTGGTCCCGATTCACCCCTCCACTTT. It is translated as CASSFYLGPDSPLHF.

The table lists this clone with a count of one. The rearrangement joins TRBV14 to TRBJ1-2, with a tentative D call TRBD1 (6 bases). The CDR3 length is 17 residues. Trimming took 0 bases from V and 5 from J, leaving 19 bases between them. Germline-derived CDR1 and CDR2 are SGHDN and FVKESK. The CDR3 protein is CASSQDLSTGQTYGYTF. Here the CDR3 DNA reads TGTGCCAGCAGCCAAGACCTTAGTACAGGACAGACTTATGGCTACACCTTC.